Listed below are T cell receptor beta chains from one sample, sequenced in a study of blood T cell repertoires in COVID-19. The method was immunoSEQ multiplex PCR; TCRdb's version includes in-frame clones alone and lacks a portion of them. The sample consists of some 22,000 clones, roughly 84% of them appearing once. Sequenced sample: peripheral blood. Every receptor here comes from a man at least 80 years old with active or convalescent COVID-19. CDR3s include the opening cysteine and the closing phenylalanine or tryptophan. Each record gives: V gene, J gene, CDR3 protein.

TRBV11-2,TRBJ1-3,CASSLAISGNTIYF
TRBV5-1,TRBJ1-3,CASSLRAGGTGNTIYF
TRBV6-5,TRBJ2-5,CASRKLALQETQYF
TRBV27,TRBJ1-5,CASSSTYRVTYSNQPQHF
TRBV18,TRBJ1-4,CASSQDRGLNEKLFF
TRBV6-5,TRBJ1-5,CASSYADRGRSQPQHF
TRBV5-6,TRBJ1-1,CASSLYSTEAFF
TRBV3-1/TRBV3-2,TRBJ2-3,CASSLTKTGGKSDTQYF
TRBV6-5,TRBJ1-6,CASSNPGTGGSPLHF
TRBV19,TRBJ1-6,CASSISGYSPLHF
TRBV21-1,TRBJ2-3,CASSKERVISGRYTDTQYF
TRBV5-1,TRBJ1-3,CASSPWTGLNGNTIYF
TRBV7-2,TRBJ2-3,CASSLKRDFGDTQYF
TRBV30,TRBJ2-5,CAWSGDTQETQYF
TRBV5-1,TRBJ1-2,CASSLVGDYGYTF
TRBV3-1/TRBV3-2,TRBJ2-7,CASSPQGYSYEQYF
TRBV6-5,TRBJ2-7,CASRPDRLPYEQYF
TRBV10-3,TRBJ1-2,CAISPDYGYTF
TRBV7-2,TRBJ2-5,CASSRSLLGPQGTQYF
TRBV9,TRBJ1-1,CASSVEGQGVGTEAFF
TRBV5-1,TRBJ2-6,CASSVQGAAGANVLTF
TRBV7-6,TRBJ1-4,CASSSPTLRGEKLFF
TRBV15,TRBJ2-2,CATSRDLGGTGELFF
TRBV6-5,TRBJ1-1,CASTMTVTEAFF
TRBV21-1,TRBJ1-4,CASSNRVREKLFF
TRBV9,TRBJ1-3,CASSVVAGGLTGNTIYF
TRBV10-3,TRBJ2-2,CAISDPGTGHTGELFF
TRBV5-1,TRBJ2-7,CASSLLGQGEYEQYF
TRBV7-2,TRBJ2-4,CASSPRPRGGVLAKNIQYF
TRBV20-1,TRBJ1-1,CSASEIVNTEAFF
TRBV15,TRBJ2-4,CATSRERDQGWIQYF
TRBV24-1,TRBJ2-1,CATRASGGGNEQFF
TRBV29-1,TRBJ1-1,CSVGTGGNTEAFF
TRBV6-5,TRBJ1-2,CASKRDRSFVGGYTF
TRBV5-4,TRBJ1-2,CASSSAYDRAVYGYTF
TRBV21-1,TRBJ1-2,CASSKRAEKGYTF
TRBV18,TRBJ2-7,CASSPGLAGVGEQYF
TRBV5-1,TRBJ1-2,CASSLSEPQYGYTF
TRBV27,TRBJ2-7,CASSSQGLGEQYF
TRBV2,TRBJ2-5,CASSFVAGGKETQYF
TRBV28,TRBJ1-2,CATATGGNYGYTF
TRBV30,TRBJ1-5,CAWSRDTYSNQPQHF
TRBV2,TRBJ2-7,CASYLDRFRYEQYF
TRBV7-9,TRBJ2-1,CASSKLRDRGYNEQFF
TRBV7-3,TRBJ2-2,CASSSQGSLGELFF
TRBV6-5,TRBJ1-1,CASSKTENTEAFF